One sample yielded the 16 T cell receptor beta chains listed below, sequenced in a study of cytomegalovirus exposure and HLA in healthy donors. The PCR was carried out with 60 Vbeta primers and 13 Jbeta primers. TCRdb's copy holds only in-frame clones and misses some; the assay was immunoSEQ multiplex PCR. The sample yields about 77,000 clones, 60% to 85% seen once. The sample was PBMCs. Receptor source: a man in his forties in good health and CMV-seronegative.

The chain's CDR3 is CASSLRAGYEQFF. CDR3 DNA sequence: TGTGCCAGCAGTTTAAGGGCAGGGTATGAGCAGTTCTTC. The rearrangement joins TRBV27 to TRBJ2-1, with TRBD1 as a possible D gene (5 bases). Germline lookup yields CDR1 MNHEY and CDR2 SMNVEV (reference sequence). This CDR3 is 13 amino acids long. Trimming removed 2 bases at V and 8 bases at J, with 10 bases between.

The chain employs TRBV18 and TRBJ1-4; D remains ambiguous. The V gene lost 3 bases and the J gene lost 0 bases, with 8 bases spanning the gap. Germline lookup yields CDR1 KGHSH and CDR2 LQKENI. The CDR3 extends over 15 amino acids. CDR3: CASSPGGATNEKLFF. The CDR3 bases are TGTGCCAGCTCACCCGGCGGGGCAACTAATGAAAAACTGTTTTTT.

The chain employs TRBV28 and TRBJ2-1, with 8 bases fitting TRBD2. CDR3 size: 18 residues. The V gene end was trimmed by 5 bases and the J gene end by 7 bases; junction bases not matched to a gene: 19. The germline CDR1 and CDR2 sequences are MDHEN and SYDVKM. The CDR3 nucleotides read TGTGCCAGCAGTCCACCTTGGGGCTGGGGCCAGCGGGGGAATGAGCAGTTCTTC. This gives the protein CASSPPWGWGQRGNEQFF.

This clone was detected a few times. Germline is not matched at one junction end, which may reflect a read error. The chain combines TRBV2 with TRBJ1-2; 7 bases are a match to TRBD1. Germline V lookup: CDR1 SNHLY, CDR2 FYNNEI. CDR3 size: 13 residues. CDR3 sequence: CASREAGGYGYTF. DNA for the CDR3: TGTGCCAGCAGAGAAGCAGGGGGCTATGGCTACACCTTC.

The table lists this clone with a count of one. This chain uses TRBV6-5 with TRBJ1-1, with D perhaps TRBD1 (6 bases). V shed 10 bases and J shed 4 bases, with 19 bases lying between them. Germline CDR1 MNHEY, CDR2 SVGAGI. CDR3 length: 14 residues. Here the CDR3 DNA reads TGTGCCACCCTGGAGGGGGGGGGCCGCACTGAAGCTTTCTTT. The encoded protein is CATLEGGGRTEAFF.

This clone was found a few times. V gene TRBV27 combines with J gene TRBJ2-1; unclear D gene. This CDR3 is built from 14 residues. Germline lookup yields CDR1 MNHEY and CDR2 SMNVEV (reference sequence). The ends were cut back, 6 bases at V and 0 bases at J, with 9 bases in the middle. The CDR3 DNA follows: TGTGCCAGCAGATGGGCCCCCTCCTACAATGAGCAGTTCTTC. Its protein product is CASRWAPSYNEQFF.

The CDR3 DNA reads TGTGCCAGCAGTGAAGGGCCTGACCAGCGTCAGTTCTTC. Translation: CASSEGPDQRQFF. V usage is TRBV2 and J usage is TRBJ2-1; D is ambiguous. This CDR3 contains 13 residues. Per the germline V gene, CDR1 is SNHLY and CDR2 is FYNNEI. V was trimmed by 1 base and J by 13 bases, leaving 14 bases between them.

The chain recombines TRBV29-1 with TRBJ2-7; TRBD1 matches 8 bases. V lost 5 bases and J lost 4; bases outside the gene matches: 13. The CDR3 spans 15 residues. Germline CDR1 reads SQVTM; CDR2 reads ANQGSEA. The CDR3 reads CSVSPSGTGGYEQYF. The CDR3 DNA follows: TGCAGCGTTTCCCCCTCCGGGACAGGTGGGTACGAGCAGTACTTC.

The CDR3 region is CASSLRGGAENIQYF. CDR3 DNA: TGTGCCAGCAGCTTAAGGGGGGGCGCGGAAAACATTCAGTACTTC. This chain uses TRBV7-3 with TRBJ2-4, with D possibly matching TRBD2 (7 bases). Trimming took off 1 base at V and 5 bases at J, with 12 bases between the two ends. The CDR3 is made up of 15 amino acids. Germline-derived CDR1 and CDR2 are SGHTA and FQGTGA.

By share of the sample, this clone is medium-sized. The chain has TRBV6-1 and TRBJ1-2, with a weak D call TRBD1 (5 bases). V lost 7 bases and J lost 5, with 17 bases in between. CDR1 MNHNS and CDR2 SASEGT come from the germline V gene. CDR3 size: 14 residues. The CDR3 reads CASKRAGWDYGYTF. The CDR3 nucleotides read TGTGCCAGCAAACGCGCAGGGTGGGATTATGGCTACACCTTC.

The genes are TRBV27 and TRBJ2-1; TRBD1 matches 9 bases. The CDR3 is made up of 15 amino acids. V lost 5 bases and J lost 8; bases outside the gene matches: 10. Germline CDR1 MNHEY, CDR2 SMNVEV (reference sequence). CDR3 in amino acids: CASSARTGDWDEQFF. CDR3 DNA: TGTGCCAGCAGTGCACGGACAGGGGATTGGGATGAGCAGTTCTTC.

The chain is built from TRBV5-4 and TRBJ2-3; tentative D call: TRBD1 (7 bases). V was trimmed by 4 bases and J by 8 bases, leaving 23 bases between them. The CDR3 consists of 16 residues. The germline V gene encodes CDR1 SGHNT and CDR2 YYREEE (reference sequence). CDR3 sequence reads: CASSPPGGPGYGTQYF. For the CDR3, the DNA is TGTGCCAGCAGCCCTCCAGGGGGGCCGGGGTATGGTACGCAGTATTTT.

CDR3 in DNA: TGTGCCAGCAGCTTCTTCGTAGCCGAGCAGTACTTC. Protein: CASSFFVAEQYF. The chain combines TRBV7-2 with TRBJ2-7; no firm D call. CDR3 length: 12 residues. Deletions cut 3 bases from V and 6 bases from J, with 9 bases between. CDR1 is SGHTA and CDR2 is FQGNSA in the germline V gene.

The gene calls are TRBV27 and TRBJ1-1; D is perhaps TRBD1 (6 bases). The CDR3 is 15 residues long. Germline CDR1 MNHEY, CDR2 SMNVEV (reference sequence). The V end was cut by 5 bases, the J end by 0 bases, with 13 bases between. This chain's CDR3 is CASSPRRTVNTEAFF. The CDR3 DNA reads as TGTGCCAGCAGTCCACGGAGGACAGTGAACACTGAAGCTTTCTTT.

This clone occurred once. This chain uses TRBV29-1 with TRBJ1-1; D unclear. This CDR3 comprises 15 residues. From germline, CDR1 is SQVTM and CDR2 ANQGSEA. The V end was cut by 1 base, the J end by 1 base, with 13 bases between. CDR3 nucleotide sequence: TGCAGCGTTGAAGGGGGAGGGAACTGGAACACTGAAGCTTTCTTT. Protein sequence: CSVEGGGNWNTEAFF.

The CDR3 region has the DNA TGCGCCAGCAGCTATGAGGGTCTCTTCGGGGGCTACACCTTC. Translated, it gives CASSYEGLFGGYTF. The genes are TRBV4-3 and TRBJ1-2; D is ambiguous. Trimming removed 5 bases at V and 8 bases at J, with 18 bases between. Looked up from germline, CDR1 is LGHNA and CDR2 is YSLEER. The CDR3 consists of 14 residues.